The 27 T cell receptor beta chains listed next were all sequenced from one sample in a study of blood T cells in healthy people across ages. Primed by a sample-barcoded 5' primer and a J-beta primer mix, a second PCR proceeded for 7 to 11 cycles. TCRdb re-analysed the 5' RACE reads in MiXCR, keeping a single row per CDR3 protein. The sample contains 700,000 to 800,000 distinct CDR3 sequences, approximately 39% of which appear only once. The specimen was blood. The receptors derive from a woman aged 60-75 years in good health.

As concerns this clonotype: Sequence at one end of the junction differs from germline and may be a read error. The chain carries TRBV5-5 and TRBJ2-6; 7 bases line up with TRBD1. The germline CDR1 and CDR2 sequences are SGHKS and YYEKEE (reference sequence). The CDR3 consists of 18 residues. The CDR3 bases are TGTGTCAGCAGCTCGCCGACAGGGAGTTACTCTGGGGCCAACTTCCTGACTTTC. It translates to CVSSSPTGSYSGANFLTF.

This clonotype occurred many times. The rearrangement links TRBV20-1 to TRBJ2-1, with 10 bases identical to TRBD2. Trimming at V came to 3 bases and at J to 9 bases, leaving 11 bases not matched to a gene. Germline V gives CDR1 DFQATT, CDR2 SNEGSKA (reference sequence). The CDR3 has 15 amino acids. The CDR3 protein is CSARGPSGRAGEQFF. CDR3 nucleotides: TGCAGTGCTAGGGGCCCCAGCGGGAGGGCCGGTGAGCAGTTCTTC.

This clonotype was seen many times. The rearrangement joins TRBV4-2 to TRBJ2-7, with D tentatively TRBD2 (7 bases). CDR3 length: 17 amino acids. Germline CDR1 is LGHNA and CDR2 is YNFKEQ. Trimming pared 3 bases from V and 2 bases from J, leaving 20 bases between. In nucleotides, the CDR3 is TGTGCCAGCAGCCATCGGGGAGGGGGGGAGATCCCCTACGAGCAGTACTTC. This gives the protein CASSHRGGGEIPYEQYF.

DNA of the CDR3: TGTGCCACCAGCAGTCAGGGATACTCCTACAATGAGCAGTTCTTC. Its translation: CATSSQGYSYNEQFF. J is TRBJ2-1 and V is TRBV15; TRBD1 is a possible D gene (5 bases). Germline-derived CDR1 and CDR2 are LNHNV and YYDKDF (reference sequence). CDR3 length equals 15 residues. V lost 3 bases, J lost 0 bases, and 9 bases lay in between.

The genes are TRBV4-2 and TRBJ1-5; 10 nucleotides align to TRBD1. J gave up 5 bases and V 3 bases, and 4 bases lay outside the gene matches. The CDR3 spans 15 residues. The germline V gene encodes CDR1 LGHNA and CDR2 YNFKEQ. The CDR3 DNA reads as TGTGCCAGCAGCCAGGTCGGACAGGGGGATCAGCCCCAGCATTTT. This translates into CASSQVGQGDQPQHF.

This clonotype was found once. The rearrangement joins TRBV25-1 to TRBJ1-1; the match to TRBD1 covers 7 bases. CDR1 is MGHDK, CDR2 SYGVNS, per germline. The length of the CDR3 is 15 residues. After removal of 7 bases from V and 2 bases from J, the junction contained 10 bases not matched to a gene. The CDR3 bases are TGTGCCAGCATCGAGGGGGGGACAGCTAACACTGAAGCTTTCTTT. It translates to CASIEGGTANTEAFF.

The V gene is TRBV12-3 or TRBV12-4, the J gene TRBJ2-1; possibly TRBD1 or TRBD2 for D (5 bases each). The CDR3 consists of 15 residues. The V end lost 3 bases, the J end lost 10 bases, and 19 bases lay between the germline ends. The CDR3 DNA is TGTGCCAGCAGTTTTGGGCAGGGACCCATGGAGGAGCAGTTCTTC. Translating it yields CASSFGQGPMEEQFF.

V is TRBV7-2 and J is TRBJ2-1, with TRBD2 matching 7 bases. In germline, CDR1 is SGHTA, CDR2 FQGNSA. The length of the CDR3 is 19 residues. V lost 5 bases and J lost 10; bases outside the gene matches: 26. The CDR3 DNA reads as TGTGCCAGCAGCAAAGGAGGGCTAGTGGGAGGGTATCACCTGACGGAGCAGTTCTTC. Protein product: CASSKGGLVGGYHLTEQFF.

This clonotype has more than one count but fewer than ten. J is TRBJ2-3 and V is TRBV9; 7 nucleotides line up with TRBD2. V trimming: 6 bases; J trimming: 3 bases; junction bases outside the gene matches: 7. The CDR3 extends over 14 amino acids. The V gene's germline CDR1 is SGDLS and CDR2 YYNGEE. The CDR3 nucleotides read TGTGCCAGCAACGGGGCGGGGGAAACAGATACGCAGTATTTT. Residues: CASNGAGETDTQYF.

There are a few counts of this clonotype. The chain carries TRBV7-3 and TRBJ2-1; TRBD2 matches at 10 bases. CDR1 is SGHTA and CDR2 is FQGTGA in the germline V gene. The CDR3 is 15 amino acids. V trimming: 3 bases; J trimming: 9 bases; junction bases outside the gene matches: 8. In nucleotides, the CDR3 is TGTGCCAGCAGCTTTCTAGCGGGAGATACCAGTGAGCAGTTCTTC. Amino acid sequence: CASSFLAGDTSEQFF.

This chain joins TRBV7-2 and TRBJ2-1; possibly TRBD1 or TRBD2 for D (5 bases each). Germline CDR1 and CDR2: SGHTA and FQGNSA. V was shortened by 2 bases and J by 0 bases, with 8 bases between the two germline ends. This CDR3 contains 15 residues. CDR3 protein: CASSLQGPSYNEQFF. The CDR3 DNA follows: TGTGCCAGCAGCTTACAGGGACCCTCCTACAATGAGCAGTTCTTC.

This clonotype has ten or more counts. The chain carries TRBV10-3 and TRBJ1-4; no firm D call. From germline, CDR1 is ENHRY and CDR2 SYGVKD. V was cut by 4 bases and J by 7 bases, with 7 bases left in between. The CDR3 consists of 12 residues. This CDR3 reads CAISADGEKLFF. The CDR3 DNA is TGTGCCATCAGTGCCGACGGTGAAAAACTGTTTTTT.

This sequence joins TRBV6-2 or TRBV6-3 and TRBJ2-3, with D maybe TRBD2 (5 bases). The length of the CDR3 is 13 residues. Germline-derived CDR1 and CDR2 are MNHEY and SVGEGT. Trimming left V 7 bases short and J 6 bases short, with 14 bases between. The CDR3 coding sequence is TGTGCCAGCACCTCCTGGCCGGGGGATACGCAGTATTTT. Its translation: CASTSWPGDTQYF.

This clonotype has more than one count but fewer than ten. This rearrangement joins TRBV2 to TRBJ1-5, with D possibly being TRBD1 (5 bases). Germline CDR1 and CDR2: SNHLY and FYNNEI. The CDR3 totals 16 residues. Deletions cut 4 bases from V and 0 bases from J, with 13 bases between. The CDR3 sequence: CASSGGSQGSNQPQHF. Here the CDR3 DNA reads TGTGCCAGCAGTGGGGGATCTCAGGGTAGCAATCAGCCCCAGCATTTT.

The V gene is TRBV4-1, the J gene TRBJ2-4; D is perhaps TRBD2 (6 bases). This CDR3 contains 18 residues. Germline V gene data show CDR1 as MGHRA and CDR2 as YSYEKL. Between the trimmed V and J ends, which lost 0 bases and 4 bases, there was a span of 19 bases. CDR3 nucleotide sequence: TGCGCCAGCAGCCAAGAGGGAGGACTACACACCTCGAAAAACATTCAGTACTTC. Its translation: CASSQEGGLHTSKNIQYF.

A word on this clonotype: A much larger clone sits a single nucleotide away, making a read error possible. The chain uses TRBV20-1 and TRBJ2-4, with a tentative D call TRBD1 (6 bases). The assigned J gene may be wrong: the sequence end matches TRBJ2-7 better. The CDR3 runs to 15 residues. The germline V gene encodes CDR1 DFQATT and CDR2 SNEGSKA (reference sequence). The CDR3 sequence: CSARDAGSGVGEQYF. The CDR3, as DNA: TGCAGTGCTAGAGACGCCGGGTCAGGGGTAGGCGAGCAGTACTTC.

On this clonotype itself: A read error may produce the germline difference seen at one junction end. The rearrangement links TRBV2 to TRBJ1-2, with 10 bases aligning to TRBD1. This CDR3 comprises 14 residues. From germline, CDR1 is SNHLY and CDR2 FYNNEI. CDR3 sequence (DNA): TGTGCCAGCAGGACAGGGGGCTATAACGATGGCTACACCTTC. Translated, it gives CASRTGGYNDGYTF.

The gene calls are TRBV20-1 and TRBJ2-3, with 12 bases aligning to TRBD2. J was trimmed by 5 bases and V by 0 bases; bases with no gene match: 3. The CDR3 has 15 amino acids. Germline V lookup: CDR1 DFQATT, CDR2 SNEGSKA (reference sequence). The CDR3, as DNA: TGCAGTGCTAGAGATTCTAGCGGGAGGGGAGATACGCAGTATTTT. The encoded protein is CSARDSSGRGDTQYF.

The J gene is TRBJ2-5, the V gene TRBV7-2, with 11 bases that match TRBD2. The J segment lost 5 bases and the V segment lost 1 base, leaving 3 bases of the junction unmatched. CDR1 is SGHTA, CDR2 FQGNSA, per germline. This CDR3 is built from 15 residues. This CDR3 reads CASSLVAGGVETQYF. DNA for the CDR3: TGTGCCAGCAGCTTAGTAGCGGGGGGGGTGGAGACCCAGTACTTC.

This clonotype appeared a few times. The V gene is TRBV6-8, the J gene TRBJ2-7; 8 positions match TRBD1. Germline V gene data show CDR1 as MNHGY and CDR2 as SAAAGT. CDR3 length: 15 amino acids. Trimming removed 6 bases from V and 0 bases from J; junction bases left unmatched: 7. The CDR3 DNA follows: TGTGCCAGCAGGATCGACAGGGGAAACTCCTACGAGCAGTACTTC. This encodes CASRIDRGNSYEQYF.

CDR3 protein: CASSLSQGPTEAFF. DNA of the CDR3: TGCGCCAGCAGCTTGAGTCAGGGACCGACTGAAGCTTTCTTT. V usage is TRBV5-1 and J usage is TRBJ1-1; D may be TRBD1 (5 bases). The CDR3 spans 14 residues. V lost 1 base, J lost 5 bases, and 12 bases lay in between. Germline CDR1 and CDR2: SGHRS and YFSETQ.

The chain couples TRBV6-5 to TRBJ1-5; D is unclear. Germline V gene lookup returns CDR1 MNHEY and CDR2 SVGAGI. V lost 1 base, J lost 5 bases, and 6 bases lay in between. CDR3 size: 13 residues. This chain's CDR3 is CASSYYRDQPQHF. Written as DNA, the CDR3 is TGTGCCAGCAGTTACTATAGGGATCAGCCCCAGCATTTT.

The V gene is TRBV5-8, the J gene TRBJ2-1; the D call may be TRBD1 or TRBD2 (5 bases each). The V end lost 4 bases, the J end lost 9 bases, and 17 bases lay between the germline ends. This CDR3 region has 14 residues. Germline-derived CDR1 and CDR2 are SGHTS and YDEGEE. The CDR3 DNA follows: TGTGCCAGCAGCCCCGTGGGGCGGGCGTCTGAGCAGTTCTTC. Its translation is CASSPVGRASEQFF.

This clonotype has just a few counts. J is TRBJ2-7 and V is TRBV6-1; the match to TRBD1 covers 7 bases. CDR1 MNHNS and CDR2 SASEGT come from the germline V gene. The CDR3 length is 15 residues. The J segment lost 7 bases and the V segment lost 6 bases, leaving 15 bases of the junction unmatched. DNA of the CDR3: TGTGCCAGCAGAGCGTACAGGGGTTGGGACAATGAGCAGTACTTC. Amino acids: CASRAYRGWDNEQYF.

Turning to this clonotype: A much larger clone lies a single base off, so this may be a read error. This chain links TRBV20-1 with TRBJ2-7; D is uncertain. Germline V lookup: CDR1 DFQATT, CDR2 SNEGSKA (reference sequence). V was trimmed by 2 bases and J by 7 bases, leaving 12 bases between them. The CDR3 totals 12 residues. CDR3 loop: CSARYQYNEQYF. The CDR3 DNA sequence: TGCAGTGCTAGATATCAGTACAATGAGCAGTACTTC.

This clonotype occurred a few times. The CDR3 DNA sequence: TGTGCCAGCAGCTCGCAGACTAGCGAAGCAGATACGCAGTATTTT. Amino acid sequence: CASSSQTSEADTQYF. V usage is TRBV7-2 and J usage is TRBJ2-3, with TRBD2 matching over 8 bases. This CDR3 comprises 15 residues. The ends lost 4 bases at V and 4 bases at J; junction bases unmatched: 7. Germline V gene sequence: CDR1 SGHTA, CDR2 FQGNSA.

The chain has TRBV20-1 and TRBJ1-5; the D gene is possibly TRBD1 (5 bases). CDR1 and CDR2 from the germline V gene are DFQATT and SNEGSKA (reference sequence). Trimming removed 2 bases at V and 7 bases at J, with 12 bases between. The CDR3 length is 13 residues. The CDR3 DNA is TGCAGTGCTAGACAGGGAACCGACCAGCCCCAGCATTTT. As protein: CSARQGTDQPQHF.